This paragraph covers one TCR beta chain sequence. Its antigen is unknown. This entry is derived from a study of neoadjuvant anti-PD-1 for oral cavity cancer. Study-level results: With three patients per group, TCR findings need larger cohorts.

Germline V gene data show CDR1 as SGHDT and CDR2 as YYEEEE. V was pared by 5 bases and J by 5 bases, with 11 bases between. The CDR3 has 13 residues. The table came from immunoSEQ multiplex PCR; TCRdb's copy has only in-frame clones and leaves some out. Among roughly 15,000 clones listed, 60% to 70% were seen once. Patients had HPV-negative, locally advanced oral cavity squamous cell carcinoma. The sequencing used PBMCs, collected before nivolumab (anti-PD-1) treatment. This chain connects TRBV5-6 to TRBJ2-1; D gene ambiguous. The sequence derives from a person aged 40 to 85 with oral cavity squamous cell carcinoma. The CDR3 DNA reads TGTGCCAGCAGTTATCCCCCTCACAATGAGCAGTTCTTC. Its translation: CASSYPPHNEQFF. The whole variable domain, remainder taken from reference TRBV5-6 and TRBJ2-1, is DAGVTQSPTHLIKTRGQQVTLRCSPKSGHDTVSWYQQALGQGPQFIFQYYEEEERQRGNFPDRFSGHQFPNYSSELNVNALLLGDSALYLCASSYPPHNEQFFGPGTRLTVL.